This record covers a single T cell receptor beta chain. The data are from a study of blood T cell repertoires in COVID-19. Study in general: Sites in the United States, Italy and Spain provided acute and convalescent COVID-19 samples. Sources were T cells, B-cell-depleted T cells, or PBMCs; the material itself was cDNA or gDNA.

In the study's own analysis: How many nucleated cells were present was estimated from reference gene primer amplification. Clones were read by immunoSEQ multiplex PCR, and TCRdb kept only the in-frame ones, dropping some. The V and J calls and clone size are taken from that table; D and trimming were inferred from the DNA. This sample yields some 250,000 clones, of which more than 75% are seen a single time; 2% to 2.5% belongs to the top ten. This CDR3 spans 15 amino acids. Trimming at V came to 5 bases and at J to 3 bases, leaving 8 bases not matched to a gene. In germline, CDR1 is SEHNR, CDR2 FQNEAQ (reference sequence).

The chain employs TRBV7-9 and TRBJ1-1; 8 bases agree with TRBD1. The sequence derives from a middle-aged woman with acute COVID-19. Sequencing input: PBMCs or T cells enriched from blood (not recorded which). CDR3 bases: TGTGCCAGCAGCCCCGACAGGGGCCCCTACACTGAAGCTTTCTTT. This gives the protein CASSPDRGPYTEAFF.